These 20 T cell receptor beta chains were all obtained from the same sample, sequenced in a study of response to subunit inactivated influenza vaccine (dated by TCRdb to 2016 to 2018). Library creation used RT-PCR. Sequencing was carried out with an Illumina HiSeq 2500. TCRdb reanalyzed the raw reads on its own, using fastp at Q25 for trimming and MiXCR for clone calling, and kept in-frame beta chains. All rows with the same CDR3 protein become a single entry with the most common DNA and genes. Within this sample are about 300,000 distinct CDR3 sequences, with over 20% of them counted one time only. The ten largest account for 10% of the sample. Sequenced material: PBMCs from blood, taken 21 months after vaccination. The receptors shown here come from a man between 50 and 75 years old who received an inactivated influenza vaccine. Donor details come from another sample of the same person, matched by shared clones.

The chain has TRBV4-3 and TRBJ2-3; 12 bases line up with TRBD2. In germline, CDR1 is LGHNA, CDR2 YSLEER. The CDR3 is 16 amino acids. The V gene end was trimmed by 2 bases and the J gene end by 2 bases; junction bases not matched to a gene: 2. The CDR3 here is CASSQWTSGVTDTQYF. In nucleotides, the CDR3 is TGCGCCAGCAGCCAATGGACTAGCGGGGTCACAGATACGCAGTATTTT.

In DNA, the CDR3 is TGTGCCAGCAGACGTGAGGGGGTAAACTATGGCTACACCTTC. Its protein product is CASRREGVNYGYTF. The chain joins TRBV2 to TRBJ1-2, with D possibly matching TRBD1 (6 bases). Germline loops: CDR1 SNHLY, CDR2 FYNNEI. This CDR3 is built from 14 residues. The germline V and J ends were trimmed by 6 bases and 2 bases, with 13 bases remaining between them.

This rearrangement joins TRBV20-1 to TRBJ1-4; D is unresolved. In germline, CDR1 is DFQATT, CDR2 SNEGSKA (reference sequence). Trimming removed 0 bases at V and 4 bases at J, with 12 bases between. This CDR3 comprises 15 residues. CDR3 nucleotides: TGCAGTGCTAGAGATGGAGGCGGTATTAATGAAAAACTGTTTTTT. This codes for CSARDGGGINEKLFF.

The CDR3 reads CATSRWTGENYGYTF. DNA for the CDR3: TGTGCCACCAGCAGGTGGACAGGGGAAAACTATGGCTACACCTTC. V usage is TRBV15 and J usage is TRBJ1-2; 9 bases align to TRBD1. The CDR3 totals 15 residues. V was clipped by 3 bases and J by 2 bases; unmatched bases: 4. Germline-derived CDR1 and CDR2 are LNHNV and YYDKDF (reference sequence).

This clonotype was picked up a small number of times. The CDR3 sequence is CASSRWGRGETQYF. DNA of the CDR3: TGCGCCAGTTCGAGGTGGGGGCGCGGAGAGACCCAGTACTTC. The V gene is TRBV5-1, the J gene TRBJ2-5; maybe TRBD1 (6 bases). CDR1 is SGHRS and CDR2 is YFSETQ in the germline V gene. There are 14 residues in the CDR3. Trimming removed 8 bases at V and 4 bases at J, with 18 bases between.

This clonotype was seen only a few times. The chain is built from TRBV6-5 and TRBJ2-2; weak D call: TRBD1 (5 bases). The V end was cut by 2 bases, the J end by 6 bases, with 10 bases between. Germline V gene lookup returns CDR1 MNHEY and CDR2 SVGAGI. CDR3 length: 14 residues. CDR3 residues: CASSYAAGSGELFF. CDR3 coding DNA: TGTGCCAGCAGTTACGCTGCAGGGTCCGGGGAGCTGTTTTTT.

Worth noting for this clonotype: One end of the junction does not line up with germline, which may come from a read error. This sequence joins TRBV4-1 and TRBJ2-3, with D perhaps matching TRBD1 (5 bases). Germline V CDR1 and CDR2: MGHRA, YSYEKL. The CDR3 loop spans 15 amino acids. The CDR3 sequence is CASSKDSTSTDTQYF. The CDR3 DNA is TGCGCCAGCAGCAAAGACAGCACTAGCACAGATACGCAGTATTTT.

The chain has TRBV5-5 and TRBJ2-7, with TRBD1 identical over 7 bases. V shed 4 bases and J 0 bases; nucleotides not matched to a gene: 10. The CDR3 length is 16 residues. CDR1 is SGHKS and CDR2 is YYEKEE in the germline V gene (reference sequence). CDR3 nucleotide sequence: TGTGCCAGCAGCGCCACGGACAGGATAAGCTCCTACGAGCAGTACTTC. Amino acid sequence: CASSATDRISSYEQYF. Combining the CDR3 with reference TRBV5-5 and TRBJ2-7 gives the whole variable domain DAGVTQSPTHLIKTRGQQVTLRCSPISGHKSVSWYQQVLGQGPQFIFQYYEKEERGRGNFPDRFSARQFPNYSSELNVNALLLGDSALYLCASSATDRISSYEQYFGPGTRLTVT.

V usage is TRBV21-1 and J usage is TRBJ2-1; the table gives TRBD1 as D, unverified against the DNA. TRBV21-1 counts as a pseudogene. This CDR3 contains 14 residues. The CDR3: CASSKSPRENEQFF. The CDR3 nucleotides are TGTGCCAGCAGCAAATCCCCCAGGGAGAATGAGCAGTTCTTC.

The chain has TRBV5-4 and TRBJ1-5; no definite D call. CDR3 length: 14 residues. The V end was cut by 9 bases, the J end by 0 bases, with 13 bases between. CDR1 is SGHNT and CDR2 is YYREEE in the germline V gene (reference sequence). The CDR3 DNA is TGTGCCATGGGAGAACAGTATAGCAATCAGCCCCAGCATTTT. This translates into CAMGEQYSNQPQHF.

V gene TRBV6-2 or TRBV6-3 combines with J gene TRBJ2-1; weak D call: TRBD2 (6 bases). Germline V gives CDR1 MNHEY, CDR2 SVGEGT. V lost 4 bases, J lost 5 bases, and 9 bases lay in between. This CDR3 is 13 amino acids long. The CDR3 sequence is CASSWGRNNEQFF. The CDR3 region has the DNA TGTGCCAGCAGTTGGGGGAGGAACAATGAGCAGTTCTTC.

The V and J genes are TRBV28 and TRBJ2-1; 16 bases match TRBD2. In germline, CDR1 is MDHEN, CDR2 SYDVKM. This CDR3 comprises 17 residues. Trimming removed 6 bases from V and 4 bases from J; junction bases left unmatched: 6. The CDR3 here is CASSLGTSGGVYNEQFF. In nucleotides, the CDR3 is TGTGCCAGCAGCCTAGGGACTAGCGGGGGGGTTTACAATGAGCAGTTCTTC.

The table lists this clonotype with a few counts. The genes are TRBV28 and TRBJ1-3, with 9 nucleotides matching TRBD1. The CDR3 runs to 17 residues. Germline V CDR1 and CDR2: MDHEN, SYDVKM. After removal of 3 bases from V and 0 bases from J, the junction contained 6 bases not matched to a gene. The CDR3 coding sequence is TGTGCCAGCAGTTTCCTCGGACAGGGGTACTCTGGAAACACCATATATTTT. Its translation: CASSFLGQGYSGNTIYF.

This clonotype was observed a few times. The chain couples TRBV6-5 to TRBJ1-1; D unclear. The CDR3 spans 12 residues. The V gene lost 5 bases and the J gene lost 2 bases, with 6 bases spanning the gap. CDR1 and CDR2 from the germline V gene are MNHEY and SVGAGI. The CDR3 nucleotides are TGTGCCAGCAGTAAGATCAACACTGAAGCTTTCTTT. Translated, it gives CASSKINTEAFF.

This clonotype has just a few counts. This rearrangement joins TRBV24-1 to TRBJ2-3; a weak D match, TRBD2 (5 bases). This CDR3 region has 17 residues. Germline loops: CDR1 KGHDR, CDR2 SFDVKD. The V and J ends lost 2 bases and 2 bases respectively, with 16 bases between them. The CDR3 DNA sequence: TGTGCCACCAGTGATTCCGCGCTAGGAGACTACACAGATACGCAGTATTTT. Translation: CATSDSALGDYTDTQYF.

The V and J genes are TRBV6-1 and TRBJ1-4, with D unclear. From germline, CDR1 is MNHNS and CDR2 SASEGT. The V and J ends lost 2 bases and 10 bases respectively, with 5 bases between them. The CDR3 covers 11 residues. CDR3 residues: CASSEMGKLFF. The CDR3 DNA reads TGTGCCAGCAGTGAAATGGGAAAACTGTTTTTT.

The V gene is TRBV29-1, the J gene TRBJ2-1; D is unresolved. The germline V gene encodes CDR1 SQVTM and CDR2 ANQGSEA. V dropped 6 bases and J dropped 3 bases, with 21 bases sitting between them. The CDR3 runs 16 residues. The CDR3 spells CSVALGVSLYYNEQFF. The CDR3 coding sequence is TGCAGCGTCGCCCTCGGCGTCAGCCTTTACTACAATGAGCAGTTCTTC.

J is TRBJ2-5 and V is TRBV6-5; TRBD1 matches at 8 bases. This CDR3 contains 16 residues. From germline, CDR1 is MNHEY and CDR2 SVGAGI. V shed 7 bases and J 3 bases; nucleotides not matched to a gene: 13. The DNA for the CDR3 is TGTGCCAGCATTATAGGACAGGGACAACTTGAAGAGACCCAGTACTTC. It specifies CASIIGQGQLEETQYF.

The sample holds a few counts of this clonotype. This chain's CDR3 is CSARVGLGDGELFF. CDR3 nucleotides: TGCAGTGCTAGAGTGGGACTCGGGGACGGGGAGCTGTTTTTT. The gene calls are TRBV20-1 and TRBJ2-2, with D perhaps TRBD2 (6 bases). The CDR3 has 14 residues. V was clipped by 1 base and J by 7 bases, with 13 bases between them. The germline CDR1 and CDR2 sequences are DFQATT and SNEGSKA (reference sequence).

The rearrangement uses TRBV20-1 and TRBJ2-7, with 7 bases aligning to TRBD1. The CDR3 length is 13 residues. With 6 bases clipped from V and 3 bases from J, the junction kept 8 bases outside the gene matches. Germline values: CDR1 DFQATT, CDR2 SNEGSKA (reference sequence). CDR3 protein: CSAKRGQDYEQYF. CDR3 sequence (DNA): TGCAGTGCAAAGAGGGGGCAAGACTACGAGCAGTACTTC.